These T cell receptor beta chains were read from a single sample in a study of cytotoxic CD8 clonotypes in ibrutinib-treated CLL. Using immunoSEQ multiplex PCR, the repertoire was profiled, and TCRdb retains in-frame clones only, with some absent. The sample includes approximately 300,000 clones, approximately 80% of them seen just once. This specimen was PBMCs, taken before ibrutinib treatment. The receptors derive from a human donor with chronic lymphocytic leukemia. The CDR3 runs from the conserved cysteine through the conserved F or W. Fields, in order: CDR3 protein, J gene, V gene.

CDR3 protein: CAISGGSGILDQPQHF
J gene: TRBJ1-5
V gene: TRBV10-3

CDR3 protein: CASSQGLVGQGTEQYF
J gene: TRBJ2-7
V gene: TRBV4-3

CDR3 protein: CASSAVRDTEAFF
J gene: TRBJ1-1
V gene: TRBV5-4

CDR3 protein: CASSLVASGRSMYEQYF
J gene: TRBJ2-7
V gene: TRBV7-8

CDR3 protein: CSVRGLAGKTDTQYF
J gene: TRBJ2-3
V gene: TRBV29-1

CDR3 protein: CAWSAGTYEQYF
J gene: TRBJ2-7
V gene: TRBV30

CDR3 protein: CASSLAWSTDTQYF
J gene: TRBJ2-3
V gene: TRBV11-2

CDR3 protein: CASSSERGEQFF
J gene: TRBJ2-1
V gene: TRBV18

CDR3 protein: CASSLAGRLLQEQFF
J gene: TRBJ2-1
V gene: TRBV19

CDR3 protein: CASSLAGPGELFF
J gene: TRBJ2-2
V gene: TRBV7-2

CDR3 protein: CASSYFGQGEETQYF
J gene: TRBJ2-5
V gene: TRBV6-5

CDR3 protein: CASSLVGERHEQFF
J gene: TRBJ2-1
V gene: TRBV5-1

CDR3 protein: CASSVGGYSYNEQFF
J gene: TRBJ2-1
V gene: TRBV9

CDR3 protein: CACATYEQYF
J gene: TRBJ2-7
V gene: TRBV30

CDR3 protein: CASSDTGERAYEQYF
J gene: TRBJ2-7
V gene: TRBV6-1

CDR3 protein: CASSLGQTRIWDEQFF
J gene: TRBJ2-1
V gene: TRBV5-5

CDR3 protein: CASSRTGSSGANVLTF
J gene: TRBJ2-6
V gene: TRBV4-3

CDR3 protein: CASRGTESAYEQYF
J gene: TRBJ2-7
V gene: TRBV2

CDR3 protein: CASSLVGSSYEQYF
J gene: TRBJ2-7
V gene: TRBV5-4

CDR3 protein: CASSTDRVFGYTF
J gene: TRBJ1-2
V gene: TRBV28

CDR3 protein: CASSQGPGATGTEAFF
J gene: TRBJ1-1
V gene: TRBV4-1

CDR3 protein: CASSEALAEYYEQYF
J gene: TRBJ2-7
V gene: TRBV2

CDR3 protein: CAWSEGGAYEQYF
J gene: TRBJ2-7
V gene: TRBV30

CDR3 protein: CSVEDQIAGAYNEQFF
J gene: TRBJ2-1
V gene: TRBV29-1

CDR3 protein: CASSLTAGGRNEQFF
J gene: TRBJ2-1
V gene: TRBV7-3

CDR3 protein: CASSVYNRRDEQFF
J gene: TRBJ2-1
V gene: TRBV9

CDR3 protein: CASSVGYGVSAYEQYF
J gene: TRBJ2-7
V gene: TRBV9

CDR3 protein: CASSQNRYQETQYF
J gene: TRBJ2-5
V gene: TRBV4-1

CDR3 protein: CASSPGGQGNQPQHF
J gene: TRBJ1-5
V gene: TRBV5-1

CDR3 protein: CAWLPRYGGETQYF
J gene: TRBJ2-5
V gene: TRBV30

CDR3 protein: CASSVAPGTDLYNEQFF
J gene: TRBJ2-1
V gene: TRBV9

CDR3 protein: CASTSLEELGAKNIQYF
J gene: TRBJ2-4
V gene: TRBV7-9

CDR3 protein: CASSWGTGNQPQHF
J gene: TRBJ1-5
V gene: TRBV5-6

CDR3 protein: CASSLRQWNTEAFF
J gene: TRBJ1-1
V gene: TRBV14

CDR3 protein: CASSLDSGSYNEQFF
J gene: TRBJ2-1
V gene: TRBV5-4

CDR3 protein: CASSITRRERRFSNQPQHF
J gene: TRBJ1-5
V gene: TRBV11-3

CDR3 protein: CASSRADIDTDTQYF
J gene: TRBJ2-3
V gene: TRBV5-1

CDR3 protein: CASSRTSSEQFF
J gene: TRBJ2-1
V gene: TRBV11-3

CDR3 protein: CASSLVPDMNTEAFF
J gene: TRBJ1-1
V gene: TRBV5-1

CDR3 protein: CAIQGYNEKLFF
J gene: TRBJ1-4
V gene: TRBV25-1

CDR3 protein: CASSFSGGETQYF
J gene: TRBJ2-5
V gene: TRBV7-3

CDR3 protein: CASSKARPVLLAGAYTDTQYF
J gene: TRBJ2-3
V gene: TRBV21-1

CDR3 protein: CASSQDWASGRVPADTQYF
J gene: TRBJ2-3
V gene: TRBV4-3

CDR3 protein: CASSLGLSQSSYNEQFF
J gene: TRBJ2-1
V gene: TRBV5-1

CDR3 protein: CAIMPGTGINEQFF
J gene: TRBJ2-1
V gene: TRBV10-3

CDR3 protein: CASSEGAPYEQYF
J gene: TRBJ2-7
V gene: TRBV6-1

CDR3 protein: CASSDFSYEQYF
J gene: TRBJ2-7
V gene: TRBV2

CDR3 protein: CASSLVGSGANVLTF
J gene: TRBJ2-6
V gene: TRBV7-6

CDR3 protein: CASSIPTEVAGGSYNEQFF
J gene: TRBJ2-1
V gene: TRBV27

CDR3 protein: CSVNTRVSYNEQFF
J gene: TRBJ2-1
V gene: TRBV29-1

CDR3 protein: CASSSREGNEQFF
J gene: TRBJ2-1
V gene: TRBV11-2

CDR3 protein: CTSSQDQPAGVAGGPETDTQYF
J gene: TRBJ2-3
V gene: TRBV1

CDR3 protein: CASSYIGQGTQYF
J gene: TRBJ2-3
V gene: TRBV6-5